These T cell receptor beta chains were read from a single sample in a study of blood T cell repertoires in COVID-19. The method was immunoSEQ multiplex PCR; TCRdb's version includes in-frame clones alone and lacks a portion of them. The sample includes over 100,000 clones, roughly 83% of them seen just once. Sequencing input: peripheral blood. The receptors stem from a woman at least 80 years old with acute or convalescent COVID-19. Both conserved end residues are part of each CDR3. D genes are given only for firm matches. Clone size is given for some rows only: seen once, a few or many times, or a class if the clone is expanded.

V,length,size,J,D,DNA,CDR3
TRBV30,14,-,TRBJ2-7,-,TGTGCCGGACAACGACAGGATTTATCCTACGAGCAGTACTTC,CAGQRQDLSYEQYF
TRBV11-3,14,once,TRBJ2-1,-,TGTGCCAGCAGCCGGGGGACCTCCTACAATGAGCAGTTCTTC,CASSRGTSYNEQFF
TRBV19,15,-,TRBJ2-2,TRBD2,TGTGCCAGTAGTGACCTAGCGGGAGCAATCGGGGAGCTGTTTTTT,CASSDLAGAIGELFF
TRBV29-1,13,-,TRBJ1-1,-,TGCAGCGCCCTAAAGGGAGGAAACACTGAAGCTTTCTTT,CSALKGGNTEAFF
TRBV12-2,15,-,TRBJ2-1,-,TGTGCAAGTCGCTTAGCGTTTTCCTGGGGGGATGAGCAGTTCTTC,CASRLAFSWGDEQFF
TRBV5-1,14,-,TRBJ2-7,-,TGCGCCAGCAGCTTGGTAGTAGATTCCTACGAGCAGTACTTC,CASSLVVDSYEQYF
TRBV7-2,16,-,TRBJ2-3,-,TGTGCCAGCAGCTTAGTGGGAGGGGGGGCCACAGATACGCAGTATTTT,CASSLVGGGATDTQYF
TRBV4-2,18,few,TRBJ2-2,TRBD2,TGTGCCAGCAGCCAAGATCCTCTAGCGGGAGGATCCCCCGGGGAGCTGTTTTTT,CASSQDPLAGGSPGELFF
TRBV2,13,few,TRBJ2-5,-,TGTGCCAGCAGTGAGCTCAGGGCAGAGACCCAGTACTTC,CASSELRAETQYF
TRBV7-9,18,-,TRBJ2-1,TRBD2,TGTGCCAGCAGCTCTGGTGGGGCGGCGGGGAGGGCCCGAAATGAGCAGTTCTTC,CASSSGGAAGRARNEQFF
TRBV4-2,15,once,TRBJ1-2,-,TGTGCCAGCAGCCAGAGTGGTAACCGAGTCTATGGCTACACCTTC,CASSQSGNRVYGYTF
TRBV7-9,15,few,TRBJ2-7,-,TGTGCCAGCAGCTTAGGCAGTACGTCGATCTACGAGCAGTACTTC,CASSLGSTSIYEQYF
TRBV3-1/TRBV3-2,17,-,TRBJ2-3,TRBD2,TGTGCCAGCAGCCAAGAACCCCAGCGGGGGGGCAGGGATACGCAGTATTTT,CASSQEPQRGGRDTQYF
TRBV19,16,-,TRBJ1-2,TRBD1,TGTGCCATACACACCACCGGACAGGGAAGAGACTATGGCTACACCTTC,CAIHTTGQGRDYGYTF
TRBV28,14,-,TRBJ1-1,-,TGTGCCAGCAGTATTATCCACAGTAACACTGAAGCTTTCTTT,CASSIIHSNTEAFF
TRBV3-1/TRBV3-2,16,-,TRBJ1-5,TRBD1,TGTGCCAGCAGCCAAGATGCGGGACAGGGGTATCAGCCCCAGCATTTT,CASSQDAGQGYQPQHF
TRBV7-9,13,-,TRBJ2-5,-,TGTGCCAGCAGCTTACACAGCCAAGAGACCCAGTACTTC,CASSLHSQETQYF
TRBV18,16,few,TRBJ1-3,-,TGTGCCAGCTCACGGACAGTGCGCGACTCTGGAAACACCATATATTTT,CASSRTVRDSGNTIYF
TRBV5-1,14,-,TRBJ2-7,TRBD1,TGCGCCAGCAAGGGGGCAACCACCGATTACGAGCAGTACTTC,CASKGATTDYEQYF
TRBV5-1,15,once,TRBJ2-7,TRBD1,TGCGCCAGCAGCTTGGACCGGACAGGGGTGGACGAGCAGTACTTC,CASSLDRTGVDEQYF
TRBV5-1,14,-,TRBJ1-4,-,TGCGCCAGCAGCTTGGGACAGTCGCATGAAAAACTGTTTTTT,CASSLGQSHEKLFF
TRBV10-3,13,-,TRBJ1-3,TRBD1,TGTGCCAGCCGGGACAGGGAAGGAAACACCATATATTTT,CASRDREGNTIYF
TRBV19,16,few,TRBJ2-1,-,TGTGCCAGTAGCCCTTGGAGCGGAAGCTCCTACAATGAGCAGTTCTTC,CASSPWSGSSYNEQFF
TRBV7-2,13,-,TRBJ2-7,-,TGTGCCAGCAGCTTAGAGCTTTCCTACGAGCAGTACTTC,CASSLELSYEQYF
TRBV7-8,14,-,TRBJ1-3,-,TGTGCCAGCAGCTTAGGGACAGCGCGAAACACCATATATTTT,CASSLGTARNTIYF
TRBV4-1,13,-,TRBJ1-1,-,TGCGCCAGCAGCCAAGGTTATGACAGTGAAGCTTTCTTT,CASSQGYDSEAFF
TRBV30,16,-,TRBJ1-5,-,TGTGCCTGGAGTGGGCGTAGGGGTCAAGGCAATCAGCCCCAGCATTTT,CAWSGRRGQGNQPQHF
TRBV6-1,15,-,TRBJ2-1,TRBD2,TGTGCCAGCAGTGAAGTTGTAGCGGGGGGCGGGGAGCAGTTCTTC,CASSEVVAGGGEQFF
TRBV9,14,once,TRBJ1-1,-,TGTGCCAGCAGCGTCTCCCAGGTGGATACTGAAGCTTTCTTT,CASSVSQVDTEAFF
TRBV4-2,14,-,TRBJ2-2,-,TGTGCCAGCAGCCAGTCAGGGAGGACCGGGGAGCTGTTTTTT,CASSQSGRTGELFF
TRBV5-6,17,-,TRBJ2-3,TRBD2,TGTGCCAGCAGCATCCCGACTAGCGGGGGGGGCGCAGATACGCAGTATTTT,CASSIPTSGGGADTQYF
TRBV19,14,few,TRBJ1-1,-,TGTGCCAGTAGTATAGACAGGGCCTTCACTGAAGCTTTCTTT,CASSIDRAFTEAFF
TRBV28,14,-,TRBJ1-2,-,TGTGCCAGCAGTTTGGGCGGGGGTAACTATGGCTACACCTTC,CASSLGGGNYGYTF
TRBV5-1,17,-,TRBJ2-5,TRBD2,TGCGCCAGCAGCCCTCGCCTCGGGACTAGGGGGGGAGAGACCCAGTACTTC,CASSPRLGTRGGETQYF
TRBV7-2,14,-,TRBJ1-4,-,TGTGCCAGCAGCTTAGATTCCAGGGCGCAAAAACTGTTTTTT,CASSLDSRAQKLFF
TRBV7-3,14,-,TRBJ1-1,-,TGTGCCAGCAGCTTACAGGGCGGATACACTGAAGCTTTCTTT,CASSLQGGYTEAFF
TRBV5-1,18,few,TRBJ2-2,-,TGCGCCAGCAGCCTGGAGGGACCAGGGGCCCTAAACACCGGGGAGCTGTTTTTT,CASSLEGPGALNTGELFF
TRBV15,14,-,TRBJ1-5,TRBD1,TGTGCCACCAGCTATACAGGGGGAGGTCAGCCCCAGCATTTT,CATSYTGGGQPQHF
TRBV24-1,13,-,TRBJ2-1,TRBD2,TGTGCCACCAGTAAAGCGGGGGAGGATGAGCAGTTCTTC,CATSKAGEDEQFF
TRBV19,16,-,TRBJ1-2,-,TGTGCCAGTAAGATGATTTCAGGCGCCTTTAACTATGGCTACACCTTC,CASKMISGAFNYGYTF
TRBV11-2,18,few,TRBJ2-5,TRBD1,TGTGCCAGCAGCCCCGCGCCCCCCGGGACAGGGATCCAAGAGACCCAGTACTTC,CASSPAPPGTGIQETQYF
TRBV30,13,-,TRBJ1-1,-,TGTGCCTGGAGTGTACATTTCAGGACTGAAGCTTTCTTT,CAWSVHFRTEAFF
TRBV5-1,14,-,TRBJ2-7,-,TGCGCCAGCAGCCCTGGTCAGGGGAACTACGAGCAGTACTTC,CASSPGQGNYEQYF
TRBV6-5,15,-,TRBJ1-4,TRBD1,TGTGCCAGCAGACTATATGGGACAGTTGGTGAAAAACTGTTTTTT,CASRLYGTVGEKLFF
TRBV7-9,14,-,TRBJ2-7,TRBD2,TGTGCCAGCAGCGTTACTACTAGCGGGACCGAGCAGTACTTC,CASSVTTSGTEQYF
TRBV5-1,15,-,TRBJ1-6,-,TGCGCCAGCAGCTTTTTCGCAGGATATAATTCACCCCTCCACTTT,CASSFFAGYNSPLHF
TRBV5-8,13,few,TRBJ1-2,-,TGTGCCAGCAGCTTGCCAGGATCCTATGGCTACACCTTC,CASSLPGSYGYTF
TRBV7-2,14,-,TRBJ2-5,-,TGTGCCAGCAGCCCACTAGTGGGGGGAGAGACCCAGTACTTC,CASSPLVGGETQYF
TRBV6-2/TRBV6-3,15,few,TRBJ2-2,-,TGTGCCAGCAGTTATGAGGGCACCGAGGTGGGGGAGCTGTTTTTT,CASSYEGTEVGELFF
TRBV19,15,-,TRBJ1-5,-,TGTGCCAGTAGTACAGGGGTCGGTAGCAATCAGCCCCAGCATTTT,CASSTGVGSNQPQHF
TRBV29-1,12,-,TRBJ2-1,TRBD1,TGCAGCGTCTCCGGGACAGAGAATGAGCAGTTCTTC,CSVSGTENEQFF
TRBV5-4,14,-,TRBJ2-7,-,TGTGCCAGCAGCTTAGGGGGTAGGTCCTACGAGCAGTACTTC,CASSLGGRSYEQYF